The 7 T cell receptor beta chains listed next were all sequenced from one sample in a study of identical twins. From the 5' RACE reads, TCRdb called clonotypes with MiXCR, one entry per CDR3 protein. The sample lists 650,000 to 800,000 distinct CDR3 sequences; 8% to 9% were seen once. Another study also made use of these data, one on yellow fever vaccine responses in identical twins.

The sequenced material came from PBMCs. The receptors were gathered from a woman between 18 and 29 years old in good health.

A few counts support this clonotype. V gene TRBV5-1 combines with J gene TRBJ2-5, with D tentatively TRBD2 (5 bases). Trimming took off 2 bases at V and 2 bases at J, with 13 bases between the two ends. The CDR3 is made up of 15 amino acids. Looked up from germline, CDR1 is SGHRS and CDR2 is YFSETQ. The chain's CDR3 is CASSFLGERQETQYF. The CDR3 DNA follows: TGCGCCAGCAGCTTTCTTGGAGAGCGGCAAGAGACCCAGTACTTC.

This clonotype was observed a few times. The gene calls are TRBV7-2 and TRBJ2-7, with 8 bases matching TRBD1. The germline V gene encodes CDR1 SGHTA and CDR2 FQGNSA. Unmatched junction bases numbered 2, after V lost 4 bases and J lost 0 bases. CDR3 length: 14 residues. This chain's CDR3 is CASSWDRFSYEQYF. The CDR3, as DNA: TGTGCCAGCAGCTGGGACAGGTTCTCCTACGAGCAGTACTTC.

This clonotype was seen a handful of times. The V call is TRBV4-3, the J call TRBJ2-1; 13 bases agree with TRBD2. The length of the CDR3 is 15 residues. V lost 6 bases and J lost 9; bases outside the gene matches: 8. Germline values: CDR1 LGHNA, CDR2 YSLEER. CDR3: CASSALAGGPSEQFF. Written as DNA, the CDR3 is TGCGCCAGCAGTGCACTAGCGGGAGGGCCAAGTGAGCAGTTCTTC.

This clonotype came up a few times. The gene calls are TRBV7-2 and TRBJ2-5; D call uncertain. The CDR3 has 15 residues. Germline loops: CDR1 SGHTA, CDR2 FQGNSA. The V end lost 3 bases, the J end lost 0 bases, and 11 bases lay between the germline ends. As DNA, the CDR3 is TGTGCCAGCAGCTTCAGTTCAACCAACCAAGAGACCCAGTACTTC. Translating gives CASSFSSTNQETQYF. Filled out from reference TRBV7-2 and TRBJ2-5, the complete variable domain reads GAGVSQSPSNKVTEKGKDVELRCDPISGHTALYWYRQSLGQGLEFLIYFQGNSAPDKSGLPSDRFSAERTGGSVSTLTIQRTQQEDSAVYLCASSFSSTNQETQYFGPGTRLLVL.

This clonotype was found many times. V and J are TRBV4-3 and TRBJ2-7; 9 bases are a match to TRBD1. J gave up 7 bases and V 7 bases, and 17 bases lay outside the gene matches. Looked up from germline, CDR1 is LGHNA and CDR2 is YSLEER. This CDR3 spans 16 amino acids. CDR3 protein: CASTPQLTGGGKEQYF. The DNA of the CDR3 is TGCGCCAGCACCCCCCAGCTGACAGGGGGTGGCAAAGAGCAGTACTTC.

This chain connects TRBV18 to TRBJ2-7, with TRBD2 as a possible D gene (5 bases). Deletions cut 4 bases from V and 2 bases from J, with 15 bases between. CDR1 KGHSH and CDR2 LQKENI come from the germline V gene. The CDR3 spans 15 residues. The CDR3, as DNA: TGTGCCAGCTCACTGGGTGGGTACGGGGCCTACGAGCAGTACTTC. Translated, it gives CASSLGGYGAYEQYF.

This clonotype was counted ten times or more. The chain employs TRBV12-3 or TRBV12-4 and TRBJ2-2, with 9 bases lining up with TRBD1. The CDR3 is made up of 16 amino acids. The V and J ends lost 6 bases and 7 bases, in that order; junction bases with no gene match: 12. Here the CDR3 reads CASSVVGTGRIGELFF. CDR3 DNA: TGTGCCAGCAGCGTCGTAGGGACAGGGAGAATCGGGGAGCTGTTTTTT.